Reported below is one T cell receptor (beta chain). Its target is not known. At one boundary the junction diverges from the germline segment, which might be a read error. TCRdb's copy holds only in-frame clones and misses some; the assay was immunoSEQ multiplex PCR. The sample consists of 50,000 to 75,000 clones, less than 95% of them appearing once. The data were taken from a study of OX40 agonist ivuxolimab in advanced cancers. Study-level information: Patients were dosed intravenously with ivuxolimab at 0.01 to 10 mg/kg every 2 weeks. Dose-escalation patients were diagnosed with hepatocellular carcinoma, melanoma, renal cell cancer or head and neck cancer.

General study findings and limits: At 0.1 to 3.0 mg/kg, CD4+ and CD8+ blood T cells expanded clonally by week 6.

The V gene's germline CDR1 is SSHAT and CDR2 FNYEAQ (reference sequence). The CDR3 length is 14 residues. The sequences come from CD4+ or CD8+ T cells sorted from blood, collected in a trial of the OX40 agonist ivuxolimab. The sequence was obtained from an adult with an advanced solid tumor such as melanoma, head and neck, liver or kidney cancer. V usage is TRBV7-7 and J usage is TRBJ2-1; 7 nucleotides line up with TRBD2. The CDR3 protein is CASSLGGGFDEQFF. CDR3 coding DNA: TGTGCTAGCAGCTTAGGCGGGGGTTTCGATGAGCAGTTCTTC.